These T cell receptor beta chains were read from a single sample in a study of blood T cells in healthy people across ages. TCRdb used MiXCR to reprocess the 5' RACE reads, holding one entry per CDR3 protein. The repertoire includes 800,000 to 1,000,000 distinct CDR3 sequences, around 46% of them detected once, and around an eighth sits in the top ten. Input material: blood. These TCRs come from a man aged 25-45 years in good health. CDR3s include the opening cysteine and the closing phenylalanine or tryptophan. A D gene is named only where the DNA matches it firmly. Clone size is not always given. Where it is, it says once, few, many or a class for expanded clones.

clone_size: -; d_call: TRBD1; v_call: TRBV9; j_call: TRBJ2-3; cdr3_aa: CASSPLGQGATDTQYF; cdr3_nt: TGTGCCAGCAGCCCCCTCGGACAGGGCGCCACAGATACGCAGTATTTT
clone_size: -; d_call: -; v_call: TRBV21-1; j_call: TRBJ2-7; cdr3_aa: CASSPKGYEQYF; cdr3_nt: TGTGCCAGCAGCCCGAAGGGGTACGAGCAGTACTTC
clone_size: -; d_call: -; v_call: TRBV24-1; j_call: TRBJ2-4; cdr3_aa: CATSDSAGAKNIQYF; cdr3_nt: TGTGCCACCAGTGATTCAGCCGGAGCCAAAAACATTCAGTACTTC
clone_size: -; d_call: TRBD1; v_call: TRBV18; j_call: TRBJ2-7; cdr3_aa: CASSRIQGDAYEQYF; cdr3_nt: TGTGCCAGCTCCCGGATACAGGGGGACGCCTACGAGCAGTACTTC
clone_size: few; d_call: -; v_call: TRBV29-1; j_call: TRBJ2-1; cdr3_aa: CSVEDSSADEQFF; cdr3_nt: TGCAGCGTTGAGGATTCTAGCGCCGATGAGCAGTTCTTC
clone_size: few; d_call: -; v_call: TRBV12-3/TRBV12-4; j_call: TRBJ1-1; cdr3_aa: CASGWSGDTEAFF; cdr3_nt: TGTGCCAGCGGGTGGAGTGGGGACACTGAAGCTTTCTTT
clone_size: -; d_call: -; v_call: TRBV11-2; j_call: TRBJ2-3; cdr3_aa: CASSLGMGDTQYF; cdr3_nt: TGTGCCAGCAGCTTAGGGATGGGGGACACGCAGTATTTT
clone_size: -; d_call: TRBD2; v_call: TRBV25-1; j_call: TRBJ2-3; cdr3_aa: CASTKTSGGTDTQYF; cdr3_nt: TGTGCCAGCACAAAGACTAGCGGGGGCACAGATACGCAGTATTTT
clone_size: few; d_call: -; v_call: TRBV7-2; j_call: TRBJ1-2; cdr3_aa: CASSLMDSYGYTF; cdr3_nt: TGTGCCAGCAGCCTAATGGACAGCTATGGCTACACCTTC
clone_size: -; d_call: -; v_call: TRBV7-3; j_call: TRBJ1-1; cdr3_aa: CASSSQGSNTEAFF; cdr3_nt: TGTGCCAGCAGCTCCCAGGGCTCTAACACTGAAGCTTTCTTT
clone_size: few; d_call: -; v_call: TRBV5-1; j_call: TRBJ2-3; cdr3_aa: CASSPDSREVDTQYF; cdr3_nt: TGCGCCAGCAGCCCGGACAGTAGGGAAGTGGATACGCAGTATTTT
clone_size: -; d_call: TRBD1; v_call: TRBV4-3; j_call: TRBJ2-1; cdr3_aa: CASSPQRQGWNQQFF; cdr3_nt: TGCGCCAGCAGCCCCCAGCGACAGGGGTGGAATCAGCAGTTCTTC
clone_size: -; d_call: TRBD2; v_call: TRBV6-5; j_call: TRBJ2-1; cdr3_aa: CASTPGLAINNEQFF; cdr3_nt: TGTGCCAGCACCCCGGGACTAGCGATAAACAATGAGCAGTTCTTC
clone_size: -; d_call: TRBD1; v_call: TRBV10-3; j_call: TRBJ2-7; cdr3_aa: CAIRPRDRDYEQYF; cdr3_nt: TGTGCCATCAGGCCTCGGGACAGGGACTACGAGCAGTACTTC
clone_size: -; d_call: -; v_call: TRBV20-1; j_call: TRBJ2-6; cdr3_aa: CSARDGVRQAGANVLTF; cdr3_nt: TGCAGTGCTAGAGATGGGGTCAGACAAGCTGGGGCCAACGTCCTGACTTTC
clone_size: -; d_call: -; v_call: TRBV3-1; j_call: TRBJ1-6; cdr3_aa: CASSQERPGSNSPLHF; cdr3_nt: TGTGCCAGCAGCCAAGAACGGCCAGGGTCGAATTCACCCCTCCACTTT
clone_size: -; d_call: -; v_call: TRBV27; j_call: TRBJ2-7; cdr3_aa: CASSRWDKSSYEQYF; cdr3_nt: TGTGCCAGCTCCCGATGGGACAAAAGCTCCTACGAGCAGTACTTC
clone_size: -; d_call: -; v_call: TRBV11-2; j_call: TRBJ1-1; cdr3_aa: CASSPRTQGGNTEAFF; cdr3_nt: TGTGCCAGCAGCCCCCGGACCCAGGGAGGGAACACTGAAGCTTTCTTT
clone_size: -; d_call: -; v_call: TRBV12-3/TRBV12-4; j_call: TRBJ2-3; cdr3_aa: CASSKRDSARADAQYF; cdr3_nt: TGTGCCAGCAGTAAGCGGGACAGCGCTAGAGCAGATGCGCAGTATTTT
clone_size: -; d_call: -; v_call: TRBV3-1; j_call: TRBJ1-4; cdr3_aa: CASSQQLEDKGNEKLFF; cdr3_nt: TGTGCCAGCAGCCAACAACTTGAGGACAAAGGGAACGAAAAACTGTTTTTT
clone_size: -; d_call: -; v_call: TRBV11-1; j_call: TRBJ2-1; cdr3_aa: CVSSQDGKSYNDQFF; cdr3_nt: TGTGTCAGCAGCCAGGACGGGAAATCCTACAATGACCAGTTCTTC
clone_size: -; d_call: -; v_call: TRBV29-1; j_call: TRBJ2-6; cdr3_aa: CSVEGSGANVLTF; cdr3_nt: TGCAGCGTTGAGGGGTCTGGGGCCAACGTCCTGACTTTC
clone_size: -; d_call: -; v_call: TRBV18; j_call: TRBJ2-7; cdr3_aa: CASSPGNSYEQYF; cdr3_nt: TGTGCCAGCTCCCCAGGGAACTCCTACGAGCAGTACTTC
clone_size: many; d_call: -; v_call: TRBV4-3; j_call: TRBJ2-7; cdr3_aa: CASSQVAAGGTGEQYF; cdr3_nt: TGCGCCAGCAGCCAAGTGGCTGCAGGTGGAACTGGCGAGCAGTACTTC
clone_size: -; d_call: TRBD1; v_call: TRBV28; j_call: TRBJ2-5; cdr3_aa: CASRWTGSYNEQYF; cdr3_nt: TGTGCCAGCCGATGGACAGGTTCCTACAATGAACAGTACTTC
clone_size: -; d_call: TRBD1; v_call: TRBV28; j_call: TRBJ1-4; cdr3_aa: CASSYDREAFF; cdr3_nt: TGTGCCAGCAGCTACGACAGGGAGGCGTTTTTT
clone_size: once; d_call: -; v_call: TRBV19; j_call: TRBJ1-1; cdr3_aa: CASTGVNTEAFF; cdr3_nt: TGTGCCAGTACTGGGGTGAACACTGAAGCTTTCTTT
clone_size: many; d_call: -; v_call: TRBV10-3; j_call: TRBJ2-3; cdr3_aa: CATLRSYTDTQYF; cdr3_nt: TGTGCCACCCTGAGAAGCTATACAGATACGCAGTATTTT
clone_size: -; d_call: -; v_call: TRBV3-1; j_call: TRBJ2-7; cdr3_aa: CASSLSWTNPLTYNEQYF; cdr3_nt: TGTGCCAGCAGCCTAAGTTGGACAAACCCCCTAACCTACAATGAGCAGTACTTC
clone_size: few; d_call: TRBD1; v_call: TRBV7-8; j_call: TRBJ1-6; cdr3_aa: CASSSDRGDSPLHF; cdr3_nt: TGTGCCAGCAGCTCGGACAGGGGTGATTCACCCCTCCACTTT
clone_size: few; d_call: -; v_call: TRBV27; j_call: TRBJ2-1; cdr3_aa: CASSFGYNEQFF; cdr3_nt: TGTGCCAGCAGTTTCGGGTATAATGAGCAGTTCTTC
clone_size: few; d_call: -; v_call: TRBV4-2; j_call: TRBJ1-2; cdr3_aa: CASSQDPGEAYGYTF; cdr3_nt: TGTGCCAGCAGCCAAGATCCGGGGGAGGCCTATGGCTACACCTTC
clone_size: -; d_call: -; v_call: TRBV29-1; j_call: TRBJ2-1; cdr3_aa: CSVGGGREANEQFF; cdr3_nt: TGCAGCGTTGGGGGGGGCCGTGAAGCCAATGAGCAGTTCTTC
clone_size: -; d_call: -; v_call: TRBV20-1; j_call: TRBJ2-5; cdr3_aa: CSVWGRQETQYF; cdr3_nt: TGCAGTGTTTGGGGACGTCAAGAGACCCAGTACTTC
clone_size: -; d_call: -; v_call: TRBV6-5; j_call: TRBJ2-7; cdr3_aa: CASRGNYEQYF; cdr3_nt: TGTGCCAGCAGAGGAAACTACGAGCAGTACTTC
clone_size: once; d_call: TRBD1; v_call: TRBV27; j_call: TRBJ2-5; cdr3_aa: CASSRVDRVVQSLSYGQYF; cdr3_nt: TGTGCCAGCAGCCGAGTCGACAGGGTTGTACAGTCTCTCTCCTACGGGCAGTACTTC
clone_size: many; d_call: -; v_call: TRBV5-1; j_call: TRBJ2-5; cdr3_aa: CASSLGRFGETQYF; cdr3_nt: TGCGCCAGCAGCTTGGGAAGGTTTGGAGAGACCCAGTACTTC
clone_size: few; d_call: TRBD1; v_call: TRBV6-2/TRBV6-3; j_call: TRBJ1-5; cdr3_aa: CASSTGTANQPQHF; cdr3_nt: TGTGCCAGCAGTACGGGGACAGCCAATCAGCCCCAGCATTTT
clone_size: -; d_call: -; v_call: TRBV20-1; j_call: TRBJ1-2; cdr3_aa: CSARVRGGYGYTF; cdr3_nt: TGCAGTGCTAGAGTCCGGGGGGGGTATGGCTACACCTTC
clone_size: -; d_call: -; v_call: TRBV7-2; j_call: TRBJ1-1; cdr3_aa: CASSLRFEAFF; cdr3_nt: TGTGCCAGCAGCTTACGGTTTGAAGCTTTCTTT
clone_size: -; d_call: TRBD2; v_call: TRBV20-1; j_call: TRBJ2-1; cdr3_aa: CSAPRGGDQTGELFF; cdr3_nt: TGCAGTGCTCCGCGCGGGGGGGATCAGACCGGGGAGCTGTTCTTC
clone_size: once; d_call: -; v_call: TRBV2; j_call: TRBJ2-3; cdr3_aa: CASRLLGLWTDTQYF; cdr3_nt: TGTGCCAGCAGACTCTTGGGGCTATGGACAGATACGCAGTATTTT
clone_size: -; d_call: TRBD1; v_call: TRBV20-1; j_call: TRBJ2-5; cdr3_aa: CSAAGTGEETQYF; cdr3_nt: TGCAGTGCTGCCGGGACAGGGGAAGAGACCCAGTACTTC
clone_size: few; d_call: -; v_call: TRBV24-1; j_call: TRBJ2-1; cdr3_aa: CATSESETGFRYNEQFF; cdr3_nt: TGTGCCACCAGTGAATCCGAAACAGGGTTTCGCTACAATGAGCAGTTCTTC
clone_size: -; d_call: -; v_call: TRBV5-1; j_call: TRBJ1-1; cdr3_aa: CAGSFQGEGTEAFF; cdr3_nt: TGCGCCGGCAGCTTTCAGGGCGAGGGCACTGAAGCTTTCTTT
clone_size: -; d_call: TRBD1; v_call: TRBV13; j_call: TRBJ1-6; cdr3_aa: CASSPWTGVGSYNSPLHF; cdr3_nt: TGTGCCAGCAGCCCCTGGACAGGGGTAGGGTCCTATAATTCACCCCTCCACTTT
clone_size: many; d_call: -; v_call: TRBV3-1; j_call: TRBJ1-1; cdr3_aa: CASSQDRATEAFF; cdr3_nt: TGTGCCAGCAGCCAAGACAGGGCAACTGAAGCTTTCTTT
clone_size: few; d_call: -; v_call: TRBV3-1; j_call: TRBJ2-7; cdr3_aa: CASSQNEQYF; cdr3_nt: TGTGCCAGCAGCCAAAACGAGCAGTACTTC
clone_size: -; d_call: TRBD2; v_call: TRBV20-1; j_call: TRBJ2-7; cdr3_aa: CSARLMAGGPHEQYF; cdr3_nt: TGCAGTGCTAGACTTATGGCGGGAGGGCCCCACGAGCAGTACTTC
clone_size: few; d_call: TRBD1; v_call: TRBV7-9; j_call: TRBJ2-7; cdr3_aa: CASSPGQGISYEQYF; cdr3_nt: TGTGCCAGCAGCCCTGGACAGGGTATCTCCTACGAGCAGTACTTC
clone_size: -; d_call: TRBD2; v_call: TRBV9; j_call: TRBJ2-3; cdr3_aa: CASSGEGTTTDTQYF; cdr3_nt: TGTGCCAGCAGTGGGGAGGGGACTACCACAGATACGCAGTATTTT
clone_size: -; d_call: -; v_call: TRBV6-2/TRBV6-3; j_call: TRBJ2-3; cdr3_aa: CASRTVRYTQYF; cdr3_nt: TGTGCCAGCAGGACCGTAAGGTATACGCAGTATTTT
clone_size: -; d_call: -; v_call: TRBV11-2; j_call: TRBJ2-5; cdr3_aa: CASSLARGGNEQYF; cdr3_nt: TGTGCCAGCAGCTTAGCCAGGGGCGGCAATGAGCAGTACTTC
clone_size: few; d_call: -; v_call: TRBV20-1; j_call: TRBJ2-7; cdr3_aa: CSARPIYEQYF; cdr3_nt: TGCAGTGCTAGGCCTATCTACGAGCAGTACTTC
clone_size: -; d_call: -; v_call: TRBV7-9; j_call: TRBJ2-1; cdr3_aa: CASREGGRNEQFF; cdr3_nt: TGTGCCAGCAGGGAGGGGGGTAGGAATGAGCAGTTCTTC
clone_size: -; d_call: -; v_call: TRBV30; j_call: TRBJ2-4; cdr3_aa: CAWTRRENIQYF; cdr3_nt: TGTGCCTGGACCCGAAGGGAAAACATTCAGTACTTC
clone_size: -; d_call: -; v_call: TRBV6-5; j_call: TRBJ1-1; cdr3_aa: CASSYSSMRGNMNTEAFF; cdr3_nt: TGTGCCAGCAGTTACTCGAGTATGAGGGGTAACATGAACACTGAAGCTTTCTTT
clone_size: few; d_call: -; v_call: TRBV20-1; j_call: TRBJ1-1; cdr3_aa: CSARATLPGTEAFF; cdr3_nt: TGCAGTGCTAGAGCAACATTACCAGGCACTGAAGCTTTCTTT
clone_size: -; d_call: -; v_call: TRBV10-3; j_call: TRBJ1-2; cdr3_aa: CAISESGQYIGYTF; cdr3_nt: TGTGCCATCAGTGAGTCTGGACAGTACATTGGCTACACCTTC
clone_size: many; d_call: -; v_call: TRBV5-5; j_call: TRBJ2-3; cdr3_aa: CASSRSEAVWTDTQYF; cdr3_nt: TGTGCCAGCAGCCGAAGTGAAGCGGTTTGGACAGATACGCAGTATTTT